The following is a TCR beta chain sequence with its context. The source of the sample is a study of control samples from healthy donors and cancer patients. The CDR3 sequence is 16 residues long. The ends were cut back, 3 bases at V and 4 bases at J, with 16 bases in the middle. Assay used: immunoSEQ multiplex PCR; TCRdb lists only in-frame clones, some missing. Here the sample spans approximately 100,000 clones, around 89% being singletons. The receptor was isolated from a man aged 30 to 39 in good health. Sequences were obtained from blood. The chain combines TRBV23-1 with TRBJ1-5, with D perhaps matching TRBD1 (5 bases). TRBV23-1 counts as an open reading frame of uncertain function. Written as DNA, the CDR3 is TGCGCCAGCAGTCACGTACGGGGGTGGGGTAATCAGCCCCAGCATTTT. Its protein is CASSHVRGWGNQPQHF.